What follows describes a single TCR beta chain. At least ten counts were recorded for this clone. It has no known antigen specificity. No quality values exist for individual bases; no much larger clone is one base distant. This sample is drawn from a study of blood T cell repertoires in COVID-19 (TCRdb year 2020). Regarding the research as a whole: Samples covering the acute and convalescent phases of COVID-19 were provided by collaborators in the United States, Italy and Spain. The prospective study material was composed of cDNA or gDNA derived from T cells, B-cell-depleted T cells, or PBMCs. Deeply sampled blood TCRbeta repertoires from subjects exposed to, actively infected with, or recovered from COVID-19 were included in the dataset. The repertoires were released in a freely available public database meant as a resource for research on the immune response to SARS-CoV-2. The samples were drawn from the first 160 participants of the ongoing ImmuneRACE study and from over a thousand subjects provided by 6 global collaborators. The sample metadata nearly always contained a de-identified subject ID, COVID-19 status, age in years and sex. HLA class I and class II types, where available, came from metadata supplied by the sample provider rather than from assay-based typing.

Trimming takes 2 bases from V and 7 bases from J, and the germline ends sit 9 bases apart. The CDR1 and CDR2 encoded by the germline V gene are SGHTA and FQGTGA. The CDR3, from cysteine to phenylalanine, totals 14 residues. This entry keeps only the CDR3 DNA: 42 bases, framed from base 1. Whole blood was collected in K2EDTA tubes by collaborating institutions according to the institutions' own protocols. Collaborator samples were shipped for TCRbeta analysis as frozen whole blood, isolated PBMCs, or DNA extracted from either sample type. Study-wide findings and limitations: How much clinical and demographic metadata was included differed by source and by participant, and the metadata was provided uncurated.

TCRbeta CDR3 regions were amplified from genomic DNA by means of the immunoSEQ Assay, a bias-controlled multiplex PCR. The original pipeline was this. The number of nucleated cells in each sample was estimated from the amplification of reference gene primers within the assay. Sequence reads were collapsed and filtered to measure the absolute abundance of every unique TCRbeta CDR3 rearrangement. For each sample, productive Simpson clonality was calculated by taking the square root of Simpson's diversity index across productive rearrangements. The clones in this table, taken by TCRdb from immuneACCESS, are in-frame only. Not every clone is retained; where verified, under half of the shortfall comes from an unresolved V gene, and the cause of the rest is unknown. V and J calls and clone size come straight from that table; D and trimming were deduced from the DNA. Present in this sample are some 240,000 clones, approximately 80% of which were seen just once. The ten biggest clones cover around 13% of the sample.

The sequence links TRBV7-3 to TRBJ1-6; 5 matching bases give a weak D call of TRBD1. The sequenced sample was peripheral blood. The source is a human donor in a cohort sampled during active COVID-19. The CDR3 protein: CASSLGAINSPLHF. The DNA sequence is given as TGTGCCAGCAGCTTAGGGGCGATAAATTCACCCCTCCACTTT.